What follows are 21 T cell receptor beta chains derived from one specimen sequenced in a study of T cell responses to AZD1222 COVID-19 vaccine. The protocol was immunoSEQ multiplex PCR, while the TCRdb copy is restricted to in-frame clones and leaves out a portion. The sample shows about 150,000 clones, around 90% of them seen only once. Specimen: peripheral blood, collected 28 days after the second AZD1222 dose. All receptors derive from an adult who received the AZD1222 COVID-19 vaccine.

CDR3 bases: TGTGCCAGCAGTTTTAAAGCGGAGCCCCCGTTCACAGATACGCAGTATTTT. Protein sequence: CASSFKAEPPFTDTQYF. The J gene is TRBJ2-3, the V gene TRBV27, with D maybe TRBD2 (5 bases). The V end was cut by 3 bases, the J end by 2 bases, with 18 bases between. The CDR3 runs 17 residues. Germline-derived CDR1 and CDR2 are MNHEY and SMNVEV (reference sequence).

This rearrangement joins TRBV20-1 to TRBJ2-1, with no clear D. V was pared by 6 bases and J by 7 bases, with 7 bases between. CDR3 length: 10 amino acids. Germline CDR1 is DFQATT and CDR2 is SNEGSKA (reference sequence). CDR3 protein: CSALGNEQFF. CDR3 DNA: TGCAGTGCCTTGGGGAATGAGCAGTTCTTC.

This chain links TRBV20-1 with TRBJ1-4, with D unresolved. This CDR3 contains 14 residues. V gave up 3 bases and J gave up 0 bases, with 8 bases separating them. The V gene's germline CDR1 is DFQATT and CDR2 SNEGSKA (reference sequence). The CDR3 reads CSASRRATNEKLFF. The CDR3 region has the DNA TGCAGTGCTAGTCGGCGGGCAACTAATGAAAAACTGTTTTTT.

This clone was detected a few times. The rearrangement links TRBV6-2 or TRBV6-3 to TRBJ1-1; D ambiguous. The CDR3 is 13 amino acids. V lost 2 bases and J 1 base, leaving 5 bases between the germline ends. Germline assignment: CDR1 MNHEY and CDR2 SVGEGT. CDR3 region: CASSYEGNTEAFF. Here the CDR3 DNA reads TGTGCCAGCAGTTACGAGGGGAACACTGAAGCTTTCTTT.

The chain carries TRBV12-5 and TRBJ2-3, with D possibly matching TRBD2 (5 bases). V shed 1 base and J shed 1 base, with 9 bases lying between them. This CDR3 comprises 15 residues. The germline V gene has CDR1 LGHNT and CDR2 FRNRAP. The chain's CDR3 is CASGLDTRGTDTQYF. The CDR3 nucleotides are TGTGCTAGTGGTTTGGACACTAGAGGCACAGATACGCAGTATTTT. Full variable domain (remainder filled in from reference TRBV12-5 and TRBJ2-3): DARVTQTPRHKVTEMGQEVTMRCQPILGHNTVFWYRQTMMQGLELLAYFRNRAPLDDSGMPKDRFSAEMPDATLATLKIQPSEPRDSAVYFCASGLDTRGTDTQYFGPGTRLTVL.

This chain uses TRBV19 with TRBJ2-1; 7 nucleotides match TRBD1. From germline, CDR1 is LNHDA and CDR2 SQIVND (reference sequence). The length of the CDR3 is 13 residues. V was pared by 5 bases and J by 8 bases, with 6 bases of the junction left unmatched. The CDR3 region is CASSPGTEYEQFF. The DNA of the CDR3 is TGTGCCAGTAGTCCCGGGACAGAATATGAGCAGTTCTTC. Full variable domain (outside the CDR3, taken from reference TRBV19 and TRBJ2-1): DGGITQSPKYLFRKEGQNVTLSCEQNLNHDAMYWYRQDPGQGLRLIYYSQIVNDFQKGDIAEGYSVSREKKESFPLTVTSAQKNPTAFYLCASSPGTEYEQFFGPGTRLTVL.

The V gene is TRBV10-3, the J gene TRBJ1-1, with no clear D. With 4 bases removed from V and 2 bases from J, the gap between germline ends came to 14 bases. The CDR3 totals 15 residues. Per germline, CDR1 ENHRY and CDR2 SYGVKD. The CDR3 reads CAISGSGQANTEAFF. The DNA of the CDR3 is TGTGCCATCAGTGGGTCCGGGCAGGCCAACACTGAAGCTTTCTTT.

The rearrangement links TRBV20-1 to TRBJ1-2, with 7 bases aligning to TRBD1. CDR1 and CDR2 from the germline V gene are DFQATT and SNEGSKA (reference sequence). V shed 6 bases and J 11 bases; nucleotides not matched to a gene: 9. This CDR3 contains 11 residues. CDR3 protein: CSAGDSSLYTF. The CDR3, as DNA: TGCAGTGCCGGGGACAGCTCCCTTTACACCTTC.

CDR3 residues: CASSLGSGNTGELFF. CDR3 coding DNA: TGTGCCAGCAGCTTAGGGAGCGGTAACACCGGGGAGCTGTTTTTT. The chain is built from TRBV7-2 and TRBJ2-2; maybe TRBD2 (5 bases). CDR3 length: 15 amino acids. Germline V gene lookup returns CDR1 SGHTA and CDR2 FQGNSA. V was trimmed by 1 base and J by 2 bases, leaving 8 bases between them.

This chain links TRBV4-1 with TRBJ1-2; D is ambiguous. The germline V gene has CDR1 MGHRA and CDR2 YSYEKL. V lost 2 bases and J lost 0, with 19 bases in between. This CDR3 has 18 amino acids. CDR3 DNA sequence: TGCGCCAGCAGCCAACTGGTACCCATCGACGGATCTAACTATGGCTACACCTTC. Translating it yields CASSQLVPIDGSNYGYTF.

V gene TRBV7-9 combines with J gene TRBJ1-2; no reliable D call. Trimming removed 4 bases at V and 5 bases at J, with 20 bases between. The germline V gene has CDR1 SEHNR and CDR2 FQNEAQ (reference sequence). The CDR3 runs to 16 residues. The CDR3 spells CASSSPLEAFFYGYTF. DNA for the CDR3: TGTGCCAGCAGCTCACCCCTCGAGGCTTTTTTTTATGGCTACACCTTC.

This chain connects TRBV5-1 to TRBJ2-7, with 13 bases that match TRBD2. Per the germline V gene, CDR1 is SGHRS and CDR2 is YFSETQ. This CDR3 contains 15 residues. V was clipped by 4 bases and J by 6 bases; unmatched bases: 7. The CDR3 loop reads CASSPGLAGNGEQYF. In DNA, the CDR3 is TGCGCCAGCAGCCCGGGACTAGCGGGAAATGGCGAGCAGTACTTC.

This chain uses TRBV6-5 with TRBJ2-5, with 10 bases matching TRBD1. Germline V lookup: CDR1 MNHEY, CDR2 SVGAGI. Losses at the gene ends were 4 bases for V and 5 bases for J; bases not matched to a gene: 7. This CDR3 region has 15 residues. CDR3 DNA: TGTGCCAGCAGTTCCGGGGACAGGGGTTCCGAGACCCAGTACTTC. Translating gives CASSSGDRGSETQYF.

This sequence joins TRBV5-8 and TRBJ1-5, with D hard to call. The CDR3 consists of 20 residues. V gave up 1 base and J gave up 5 bases, with 28 bases separating them. Per germline, CDR1 SGHTS and CDR2 YDEGEE. The chain's CDR3 is CASSLFWGSRTTWADQPQHF. Here the CDR3 DNA reads TGTGCCAGCAGCTTGTTTTGGGGATCCCGGACGACTTGGGCTGATCAGCCCCAGCATTTT.

This chain links TRBV6-4 with TRBJ1-6; weak D call: TRBD1 (5 bases). CDR1 and CDR2 from the germline V gene are MRHNA and SNTAGT. The V end was cut by 5 bases, the J end by 5 bases, with 16 bases between. This CDR3 has 16 residues. This CDR3 reads CASSPRGGVNNSPLHF. The CDR3 DNA reads TGTGCCAGCAGTCCCCGTGGGGGGGTGAATAATTCACCCCTCCACTTT.

The V and J genes are TRBV24-1 and TRBJ2-1, with 15 bases identical to TRBD2. The CDR3 is made up of 20 amino acids. Germline V gives CDR1 KGHDR, CDR2 SFDVKD. V lost 3 bases and J lost 8; bases outside the gene matches: 16. CDR3 sequence: CATSDPGSGTSGRRPDEQFF. The DNA of the CDR3 is TGTGCCACCAGTGATCCCGGCTCCGGGACTAGCGGGAGGCGACCGGATGAGCAGTTCTTC.

The chain is built from TRBV7-6 and TRBJ1-1, with 8 bases matching TRBD1. The length of the CDR3 is 17 residues. The germline V gene has CDR1 SGHVS and CDR2 FNYEAQ. The ends lost 5 bases at V and 1 base at J; junction bases unmatched: 12. The CDR3 reads CASSNAGQGEPNTEAFF. CDR3 nucleotide sequence: TGTGCCAGCAGCAACGCTGGACAGGGAGAGCCGAACACTGAAGCTTTCTTT.

V gene TRBV5-4 combines with J gene TRBJ1-2; TRBD1 matches 8 bases. This CDR3 region has 13 residues. Germline V gene sequence: CDR1 SGHNT, CDR2 YYREEE (reference sequence). V gave up 4 bases and J gave up 5 bases; unmatched junction bases: 4. CDR3 in amino acids: CASSPGQDYGYTF. CDR3 in DNA: TGTGCCAGCAGCCCGGGACAGGATTATGGCTACACCTTC.

The gene calls are TRBV3-1 (or the pseudogene TRBV3-2) and TRBJ2-7; D unresolved. This CDR3 comprises 14 residues. V shed 0 bases and J shed 3 bases, with 9 bases lying between them. Per the germline V gene, CDR1 is LGHDT and CDR2 is YNNKEL (reference sequence). The CDR3, as DNA: TGTGCCAGCAGCCAAGAGCTAGGGCACTACGAGCAGTACTTC. Translating gives CASSQELGHYEQYF.

This clone was observed a handful of times. The V gene is TRBV10-2, the J gene TRBJ1-1; tentative D call: TRBD1 (5 bases). The ends were cut back, 10 bases at V and 7 bases at J, with 22 bases in the middle. The CDR3 has 14 amino acids. Germline V gives CDR1 WSHSY, CDR2 SAAADI. CDR3 in amino acids: CATSWGGEGSEAFF. As DNA, the CDR3 is TGCGCCACTTCCTGGGGGGGGGAAGGCAGTGAAGCTTTCTTT.

The chain links TRBV5-6 to TRBJ1-4; a possible D gene is TRBD1 (6 bases). The CDR3 spans 14 residues. The germline V and J ends were trimmed by 4 bases and 5 bases, with 12 bases remaining between them. CDR1 is SGHDT and CDR2 is YYEEEE in the germline V gene. The CDR3 spells CASSPGTINEKLFF. DNA of the CDR3: TGTGCCAGCAGCCCAGGGACAATAAATGAAAAACTGTTTTTT. Using reference TRBV5-6 and TRBJ1-4 for the parts outside the CDR3, the full variable domain is DAGVTQSPTHLIKTRGQQVTLRCSPKSGHDTVSWYQQALGQGPQFIFQYYEEEERQRGNFPDRFSGHQFPNYSSELNVNALLLGDSALYLCASSPGTINEKLFFGSGTQLSVL.